Only one count was recorded for the clone carrying this T cell receptor beta chain. The target antigen is unknown. These data originate in a study of cytomegalovirus exposure and HLA in healthy donors. Overall study: In terms of ancestry, the Caucasian-associated cluster contained about 80% of the approximately 400 genotyped donors. Study-level results: Most observed TCR sequences were rare, whereas some public TCRs were detected in many donors.

Between the trimmed V and J ends, which lost 2 bases and 3 bases, there was a span of 9 bases. The germline gives CDR1 SGHTA, CDR2 FQGTGA. This CDR3 region has 14 residues. With 60 Vbeta and 13 Jbeta primers, the PCR was carried out. Generated by immunoSEQ multiplex PCR, the TCRdb table keeps only in-frame clones and is missing some. The sample yields 150,000 to 200,000 clones, 65% to 85% seen once. The chain combines TRBV7-3 with TRBJ2-3, with D possibly matching TRBD1 (5 bases). The sequenced sample consisted of PBMCs. This receptor was taken from a man aged 35-49 years in good health and CMV-seropositive. CDR3 in DNA: TGTGCCAGCAGCTTATCCTCAGGGACAGATACGCAGTATTTT. Translating it yields CASSLSSGTDTQYF.